This TCR beta chain was observed in a study of T cells in Graves' hyperthyroidism and ophthalmopathy. Regions amplified from RNA transcripts were the TCR beta CDR3 regions. The TCR CDR3 first-round RT-PCR relied on the HTBI primer set. One entry per CDR3 protein, called by TCRdb with MiXCR from the multiplex PCR reads. Of fewer than 650,000 distinct CDR3 sequences in the sample, 40% to 50% are singletons; the top ten hold about 43%. V shed 10 bases, J shed 4 bases, and the junction held 14 bases outside the gene matches. Looked up from germline, CDR1 is SGHAT and CDR2 is FQNNGV. The CDR3 is 16 amino acids.

This rearrangement joins TRBV11-2 to TRBJ2-7; 12 nucleotides match TRBD2. Sequences were obtained from peripheral blood or thyroid tissue (not recorded which). The receptor comes from an adult woman with Graves' disease, either hyperthyroidism or ophthalmopathy (not recorded which). The CDR3 loop is CATLSGASGRGYEQYF. In DNA form, the CDR3 reads TGTGCCACCCTTTCCGGCGCTAGCGGGAGGGGGTACGAGCAGTACTTC.